The T cell receptor beta chain described here comes from a study of human T cells and chemical hapten exposure. Study information: Throughout the approximately 24-week study, diphenylcyclopropenone was applied weekly to the patients' scalps. Each patch test put 0.01% DPC on the upper back, and results were read at 6 days.

Time point noted: pre-sensitization, week 0. Treatment reported: therapeutic diphenylcyclopropenone sensitization with weekly scalp DPC. Each cDNA molecule in the library carried unique molecular identifiers. How the authors handled the data: Samples ranged from roughly 23,224 to 700,000 TCRs, with a median of approximately 91,000. TCRdb passed the RACE reads through MiXCR, listing each CDR3 protein once. Clone size and V and J calls follow TCRdb, not the original study. The sample has about 300,000 distinct CDR3 sequences, approximately 5.8% seen once. V shed 1 base and J shed 2 bases, with 16 bases lying between them. Germline CDR1 and CDR2: SGHRS and YFSETQ. This CDR3 region has 17 residues.

The specimen comprised whole blood, sampled in connection with sensitization to the hapten diphenylcyclopropenone (DPC). This clonotype was obtained from a woman aged 18-29 years with alopecia areata. Some clones in this sample may be carry-over from other donors' samples. The chain is built from TRBV5-1 and TRBJ2-4; maybe TRBD1 (5 bases). CDR3 nucleotide sequence: TGCGCCAGCAGCTTGAATGGGGAAGGGGTAACCAAAAACATTCAGTACTTC. Its translation is CASSLNGEGVTKNIQYF.